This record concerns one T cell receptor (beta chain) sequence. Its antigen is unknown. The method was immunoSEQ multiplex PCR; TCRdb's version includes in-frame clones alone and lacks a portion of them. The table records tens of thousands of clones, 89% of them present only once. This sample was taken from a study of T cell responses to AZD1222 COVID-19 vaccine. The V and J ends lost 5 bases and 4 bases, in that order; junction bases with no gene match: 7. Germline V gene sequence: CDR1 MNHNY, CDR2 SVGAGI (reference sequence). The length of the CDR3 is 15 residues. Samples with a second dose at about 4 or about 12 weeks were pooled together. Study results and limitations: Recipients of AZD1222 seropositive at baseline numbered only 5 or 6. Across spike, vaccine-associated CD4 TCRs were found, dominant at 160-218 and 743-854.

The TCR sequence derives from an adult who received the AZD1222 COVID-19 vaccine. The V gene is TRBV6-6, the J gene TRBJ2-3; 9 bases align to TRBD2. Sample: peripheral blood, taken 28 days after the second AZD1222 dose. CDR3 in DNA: TGTGCCAGCAGTCTACTAGCGGGCGACTCAGATACGCAGTATTTT. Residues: CASSLLAGDSDTQYF.